The subject of this entry is one TCR beta chain. The sample originates from a study of blood T cell repertoires in COVID-19. Study-level information: Sample material is recorded as cDNA or gDNA derived from T cells, B-cell-depleted T cells, or PBMCs.

The germline gives CDR1 LNHNV, CDR2 YYDKDF (reference sequence). CDR3 length: 18 amino acids. V lost 0 bases, J lost 3 bases, and 17 bases lay in between. Per the original data handling: Estimation of nucleated cell counts relied on the amplification of reference gene primers. TCRdb's copy holds only in-frame clones and misses some; the assay was immunoSEQ multiplex PCR. That table gives V, J and clone size, and the DNA gave D and trimming. The repertoire holds about 250,000 clones, with approximately 90% as singletons. Assignments of participants to cohorts depended upon their own reported clinical history.

The specimen sequenced was PBMCs or T cells enriched from blood (not recorded which). The sequence came from a woman between 18 and 29 years old who had recovered from COVID-19. The gene calls are TRBV15 and TRBJ1-4; D is undetermined. The chain's CDR3 is CATSREGRRLTANEKLFF. The CDR3, as DNA: TGTGCCACCAGCAGAGAGGGGAGGAGGTTAACAGCTAATGAAAAACTGTTTTTT.